The clone carrying this T cell receptor beta chain was seen just once. This sample stems from a study of cytomegalovirus exposure and HLA in healthy donors. Measured with immunoSEQ multiplex PCR; TCRdb has only the in-frame clones, and not every one. The sample contains about 56,000 clones, over 85% of which appear only once. Per germline, CDR1 ENHRY and CDR2 SYGVKD. The CDR3 covers 16 residues. Between the trimmed V and J ends, which lost 2 bases and 4 bases, there was a span of 15 bases. Material for sequencing was PBMCs. The rearrangement uses TRBV10-3 and TRBJ1-3; a possible D gene is TRBD1 (6 bases). This receptor was taken from a man younger than 35 in good health and CMV-seronegative. The CDR3 nucleotides are TGTGCCATCAGTGAGAAGGGGGGGGCGTCGGGAAACACCATATATTTT. This encodes CAISEKGGASGNTIYF.